This is a list of T cell receptor beta chains from one sample in a study of CD8 T cells in ankylosing spondylitis. TCRdb reprocessed the 5' RACE reads with MiXCR, giving one entry per CDR3 protein. The sample carries more than 150,000 distinct CDR3 sequences, around a tenth recorded once. The sequencing sample was made of blood, either unsorted or a sorted T cell fraction (not recorded which). All receptors derive from a male donor with ankylosing spondylitis or in good health (not recorded which). The CDR3 runs from the conserved cysteine through the conserved F or W. Fields, in order: V gene, D gene, clone size, J gene, CDR3 protein, CDR3 DNA. A D gene is named only where the DNA matches it firmly. The size entry is marked missing in some rows and otherwise reads once, few, many or a size class.

v_call: TRBV7-6; d_call: TRBD2; clone_size: .; j_call: TRBJ2-5; cdr3_aa: CASSLRAGTSGMKETQYF; cdr3_nt: TGTGCCAGCAGCTTAAGGGCCGGGACTAGCGGGATGAAAGAGACCCAGTACTTC
v_call: TRBV27; d_call: .; clone_size: many; j_call: TRBJ1-1; cdr3_aa: CASSLMATSKAFF; cdr3_nt: TGTGCCAGCAGTTTAATGGCAACATCGAAAGCTTTCTTT
v_call: TRBV5-8; d_call: TRBD2; clone_size: many; j_call: TRBJ2-3; cdr3_aa: CASSLGTRTADTQYF; cdr3_nt: TGTGCCAGCAGCTTGGGGACTAGGACCGCAGATACGCAGTATTTT
v_call: TRBV6-1; d_call: .; clone_size: many; j_call: TRBJ2-5; cdr3_aa: CVTRIGGGRETQYF; cdr3_nt: TGTGTCACTAGAATAGGGGGGGGCCGGGAGACCCAGTACTTC
v_call: TRBV6-6; d_call: .; clone_size: many; j_call: TRBJ2-5; cdr3_aa: CASSGETQYF; cdr3_nt: TGTGCCAGCTCGGGAGAGACCCAGTACTTC
v_call: TRBV12-3/TRBV12-4; d_call: .; clone_size: many; j_call: TRBJ1-1; cdr3_aa: CASSSPGTEAFF; cdr3_nt: TGTGCCAGCAGTTCACCAGGCACTGAAGCTTTCTTT
v_call: TRBV20-1; d_call: TRBD2; clone_size: .; j_call: TRBJ2-3; cdr3_aa: CSAPALAGGTDTQYF; cdr3_nt: TGCAGTGCCCCGGCGCTAGCGGGAGGGACAGATACGCAGTATTTT
v_call: TRBV24-1; d_call: TRBD2; clone_size: many; j_call: TRBJ2-3; cdr3_aa: CATSDPSFSGGATDTQYF; cdr3_nt: TGTGCCACCAGTGACCCATCTTTTAGCGGGGGGGCCACAGATACGCAGTATTTT
v_call: TRBV27; d_call: TRBD1; clone_size: many; j_call: TRBJ2-1; cdr3_aa: CASSYRPGGNEQFF; cdr3_nt: TGTGCCAGCAGTTACCGCCCAGGGGGCAATGAGCAGTTCTTC
v_call: TRBV27; d_call: .; clone_size: few; j_call: TRBJ2-5; cdr3_aa: CASSFITRRQEAQYF; cdr3_nt: TGTGCCAGCAGTTTCATCACCCGACGGCAAGAGGCCCAGTACTTC
v_call: TRBV5-1; d_call: .; clone_size: many; j_call: TRBJ2-2; cdr3_aa: CASRLDGTGELFF; cdr3_nt: TGCGCCAGCAGACTGGACGGCACCGGGGAGCTGTTTTTT
v_call: TRBV7-2; d_call: TRBD1; clone_size: .; j_call: TRBJ1-5; cdr3_aa: CASSSGQGFQPQHF; cdr3_nt: TGTGCCAGCAGCTCGGGACAGGGTTTTCAGCCCCAGCATTTT
v_call: TRBV7-9; d_call: TRBD1; clone_size: many; j_call: TRBJ2-7; cdr3_aa: CASSSRTGIHEQYF; cdr3_nt: TGTGCCAGCAGCTCCCGGACAGGGATACACGAGCAGTACTTC
v_call: TRBV5-5; d_call: TRBD2; clone_size: many; j_call: TRBJ2-7; cdr3_aa: CASSFAGDEQYF; cdr3_nt: TGTGCCAGCAGCTTCGCGGGGGACGAGCAGTACTTC
v_call: TRBV5-1; d_call: TRBD1; clone_size: many; j_call: TRBJ2-7; cdr3_aa: CASSPLQGAVDEQYF; cdr3_nt: TGCGCCAGCAGCCCTCTCCAGGGGGCGGTCGACGAGCAGTACTTC
v_call: TRBV6-2/TRBV6-3; d_call: .; clone_size: .; j_call: TRBJ2-2; cdr3_aa: CASSYLPGNTGELFF; cdr3_nt: TGTGCCAGCAGTTACTTGCCAGGGAACACCGGGGAGCTGTTTTTT
v_call: TRBV7-6; d_call: .; clone_size: .; j_call: TRBJ2-1; cdr3_aa: CASSSRDSSSYNEQFF; cdr3_nt: TGTGCCAGCAGCTCCCGGGACTCAAGCTCCTACAATGAGCAGTTCTTC
v_call: TRBV7-2; d_call: TRBD1; clone_size: .; j_call: TRBJ2-3; cdr3_aa: CASSLLGQGADTQYF; cdr3_nt: TGTGCCAGCAGCTTGCTCGGACAGGGGGCCGATACGCAGTATTTT
v_call: TRBV30; d_call: .; clone_size: many; j_call: TRBJ2-5; cdr3_aa: CAWSATSYQETQYF; cdr3_nt: TGTGCCTGGAGTGCCACGTCATACCAAGAGACCCAGTACTTC
v_call: TRBV15; d_call: .; clone_size: few; j_call: TRBJ2-3; cdr3_aa: CATSRETRSTPTGRLTDTQYF; cdr3_nt: TGTGCCACCAGCAGAGAAACTAGATCGACCCCTACGGGGAGACTCACAGATACGCAGTATTTT
v_call: TRBV28; d_call: .; clone_size: .; j_call: TRBJ2-3; cdr3_aa: CASSLARTAPRGTQYF; cdr3_nt: TGTGCCAGCAGTCTCGCTCGGACGGCTCCGAGGGGTACGCAGTATTTT
v_call: TRBV20-1; d_call: .; clone_size: many; j_call: TRBJ2-5; cdr3_aa: CSARDPRTIQETQYF; cdr3_nt: TGCAGTGCTAGAGATCCAAGAACTATTCAAGAGACCCAGTACTTC
v_call: TRBV4-3; d_call: .; clone_size: many; j_call: TRBJ2-1; cdr3_aa: CASSQGGYNEQFF; cdr3_nt: TGCGCCAGCAGCCAGGGGGGATACAATGAGCAGTTCTTC
v_call: TRBV6-5; d_call: .; clone_size: many; j_call: TRBJ2-3; cdr3_aa: CASSYRRALSTDTQYF; cdr3_nt: TGTGCCAGCAGTTACAGGAGGGCCCTGAGCACAGATACGCAGTATTTT
v_call: TRBV2; d_call: .; clone_size: .; j_call: TRBJ1-1; cdr3_aa: CASSASGTTTEAFF; cdr3_nt: TGTGCCAGCAGCGCCTCCGGGACAACCACTGAAGCTTTCTTT